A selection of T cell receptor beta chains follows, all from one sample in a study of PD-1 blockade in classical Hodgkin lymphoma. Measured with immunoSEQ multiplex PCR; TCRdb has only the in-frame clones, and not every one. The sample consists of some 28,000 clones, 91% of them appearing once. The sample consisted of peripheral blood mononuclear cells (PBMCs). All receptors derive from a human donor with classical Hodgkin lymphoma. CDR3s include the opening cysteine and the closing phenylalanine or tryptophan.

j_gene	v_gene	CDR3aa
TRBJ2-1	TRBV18	CASSPYLQGDYNEQFF
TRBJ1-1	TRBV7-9	CASSSTSWVMNTEAFF
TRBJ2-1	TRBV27	CASSLFLGDEQFF
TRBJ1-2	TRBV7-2	CASSLDANYGYTF
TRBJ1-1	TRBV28	CASRRLNTEAFF
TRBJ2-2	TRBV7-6	CASSLEQGAGNTGELFF
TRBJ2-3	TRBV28	CASSDHWQGYTDTQYF
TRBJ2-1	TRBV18	CASSPQILAGENEQFF
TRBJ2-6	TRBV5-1	CASSLFGNWESGANVLTF
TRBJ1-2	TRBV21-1	CASSVAGSGYTF
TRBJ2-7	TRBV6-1	CASSEVSGESYEQYF
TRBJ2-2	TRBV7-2	CASSFQAGANTGELFF
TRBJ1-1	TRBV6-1	CASSELGATEAFF
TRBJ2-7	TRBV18	CASSPRGVTYEQYF
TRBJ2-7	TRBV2	CASTPSLRGYEQYF
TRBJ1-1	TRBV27	CASSLRQGGLAFF
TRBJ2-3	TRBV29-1	CSVETGGTDTQYF
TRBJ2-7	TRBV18	CASSPLQGPYEQYF
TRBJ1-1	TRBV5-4	CASSLAAGESSEAFF
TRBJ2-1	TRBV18	CASSPQGGGNEQFF
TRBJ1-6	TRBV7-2	CASSLAANNSPLHF
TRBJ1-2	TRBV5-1	CASNTGTAANYGYTF
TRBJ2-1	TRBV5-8	CASSLGYRFF
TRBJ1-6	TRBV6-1	CASILQTGGLSPLHF
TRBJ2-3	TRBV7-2	CASSLLAGDSDTQYF
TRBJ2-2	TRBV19	CASSISGRSGELFF
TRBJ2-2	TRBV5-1	CASSLAVTGELFF
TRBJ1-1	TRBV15	CATSRDRGEAFF
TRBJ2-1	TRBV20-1	CSARLFNEQFF
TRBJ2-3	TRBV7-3	CASRGSGSGVADTQYF
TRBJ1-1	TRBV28	CASNYQGNTEAFF
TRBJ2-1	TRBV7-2	CASSFSTNSYNEQFF
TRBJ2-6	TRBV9	CASSVVGFTGANVLTF
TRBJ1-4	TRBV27	CASKSGYSNEKLFF
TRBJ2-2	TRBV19	CASSPSLRTVTGELFF
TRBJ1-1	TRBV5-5	CASSLLGDGTEAFF
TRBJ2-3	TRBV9	CASSKTGSTDTQYF
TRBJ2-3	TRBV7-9	CASSLTGGGSTDTQYF
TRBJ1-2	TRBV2	CASSEQEWYGYTF
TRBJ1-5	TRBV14	CASSQERAWEGWFGQPQHF
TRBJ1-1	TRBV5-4	CASSEGVMNTEAFF
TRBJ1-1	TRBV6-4	CATTCLLDTEAFF
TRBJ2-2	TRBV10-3	CAIRDGVTGELFF
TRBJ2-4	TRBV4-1	CASTKNPDGGDIQYF
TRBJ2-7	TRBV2	CASSAGIARRFLVREQYF
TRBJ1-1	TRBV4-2	CASTFGDRDTEAFF
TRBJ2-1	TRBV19	CASSLSGGLYNEQFF
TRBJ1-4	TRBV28	CASSFPATNEKLFF
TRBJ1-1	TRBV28	CASTLTGPVNTEAFF
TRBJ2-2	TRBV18	CASSPEWTGLAGELFF
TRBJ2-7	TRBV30	CAWSTGRVSYEQYF
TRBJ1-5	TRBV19	CASYPGTGNQPQHF
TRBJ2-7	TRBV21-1	CASNYRGTEYEQYF
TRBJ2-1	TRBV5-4	CASSFGLAGGSSYNEQFF
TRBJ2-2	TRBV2	CASSYNLRTGELFF
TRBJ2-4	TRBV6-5	CASSSSGTGSNIQYF
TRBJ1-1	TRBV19	CASSIGLGNTEAFF
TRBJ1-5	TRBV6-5	CASRQGGSSNQPQHF